The 24 T cell receptor beta chains reported below all come from one sample, sequenced in a study of T cell repertoires in aging, cancer and after chemotherapy (dated by TCRdb to about 2019). TCR beta rearrangements were amplified from genomic DNA isolated from peripheral blood, not from sorted cells or RNA. Sequencing was performed on an Illumina MiSeq. Using a mixed TRB-A/B primer pool, multiplex touch-down PCR amplified rearranged TRB sequences covering the V, D and J segments. Using fastp at Q25 and MiXCR, TCRdb reprocessed the public reads and kept productive beta chains. Entries that share a CDR3 protein sequence are merged under the most common genes and DNA. Recorded for this sample are around 1,300 distinct CDR3 sequences; approximately 24% of them occurred a single time. 45% to 50% of the sample is held by the ten biggest clonotypes. Material: blood. The receptors come from a human donor with a solid tumor.

By sample share, this clonotype is large. The V and J genes are TRBV19 and TRBJ1-5; D is unclear. Trimming shortened V by 4 bases and J by 6 bases, and 13 bases separated the two germline ends. Looked up from germline, CDR1 is LNHDA and CDR2 is SQIVND (reference sequence). The CDR3 extends over 14 amino acids. The CDR3 here is CASSTDPVGQPQHF. For the CDR3, the DNA is TGTGCCAGTAGTACAGACCCCGTGGGTCAGCCCCAGCATTTT.

In its sample, this clonotype is medium-sized. V and J are TRBV27 and TRBJ2-7, with 8 bases identical to TRBD2. After removal of 7 bases from V and 0 bases from J, the junction contained 2 bases not matched to a gene. The germline V gene has CDR1 MNHEY and CDR2 SMNVEV (reference sequence). The CDR3 totals 13 residues. The CDR3 DNA is TGTGCCAGCACGAGCGGGGGCTCCTACGAGCAGTACTTC. Translated, it gives CASTSGGSYEQYF.

Within the sample, this clonotype is medium-sized. The rearrangement links TRBV6-2 or TRBV6-3 to TRBJ1-2; TRBD1 matches 9 bases. Germline lookup yields CDR1 MNHEY and CDR2 SVGEGT. With 6 bases clipped from V and 7 bases from J, the junction kept 6 bases outside the gene matches. This CDR3 has 13 residues. This chain's CDR3 is CASRRGQGGGYTF. CDR3 nucleotide sequence: TGTGCCAGCAGACGGGGACAGGGTGGTGGCTACACCTTC.

By share of the sample, this clonotype is medium-sized. This rearrangement joins TRBV19 to TRBJ1-3, with D hard to call. The CDR3 is made up of 15 amino acids. Germline values: CDR1 LNHDA, CDR2 SQIVND (reference sequence). Trimming took 5 bases from V and 0 from J, leaving 11 bases between them. In DNA, the CDR3 is TGTGCCAGTAGTGAAGCAGGTCTCTCTGGAAACACCATATATTTT. As protein: CASSEAGLSGNTIYF.

This clonotype is labeled as medium-sized. V gene TRBV20-1 combines with J gene TRBJ1-5, with TRBD1 matching 10 bases. CDR3 length equals 16 residues. The germline CDR1 and CDR2 sequences are DFQATT and SNEGSKA (reference sequence). Trimming cost V 1 base and J 3 bases; bases outside gene matches: 6. The CDR3, as DNA: TGCAGTGCTAGAGTGGGGGGACAGGGGTCCAATCAGCCCCAGCATTTT. Translated, it gives CSARVGGQGSNQPQHF.

V is TRBV6-6 and J is TRBJ2-5; 9 bases map to TRBD1. The J segment lost 5 bases and the V segment lost 6 bases, leaving 10 bases of the junction unmatched. Germline CDR1 MNHNY, CDR2 SVGAGI (reference sequence). The CDR3 runs to 15 residues. The CDR3 DNA follows: TGTGCCAGCAGGACCTCCACAGGGGGCCTGGAGACCCAGTACTTC. Translated, it gives CASRTSTGGLETQYF.

By share, this clonotype ranks as medium-sized. V usage is TRBV13 and J usage is TRBJ1-1; D perhaps matches TRBD1 (6 bases). This CDR3 region has 13 residues. Germline CDR1 reads PRHDT; CDR2 reads FYEKMQ (reference sequence). Trimming took 5 bases from V and 6 from J, leaving 13 bases between them. The CDR3 nucleotides read TGTGCCAGCAGCCGACAGGAATCTTCTGAAGCTTTCTTT. Protein: CASSRQESSEAFF.

This clonotype is medium-sized in the sample. This rearrangement joins TRBV7-9 to TRBJ2-1; no reliable D call. Per germline, CDR1 SEHNR and CDR2 FQNEAQ (reference sequence). CDR3 size: 13 residues. V was clipped by 7 bases and J by 9 bases, with 16 bases between them. CDR3 protein: CASILDGPGEQFF. The DNA of the CDR3 is TGTGCCAGCATCCTCGATGGTCCGGGTGAGCAGTTCTTC.

This clonotype counts as medium-sized. This chain uses TRBV5-6 with TRBJ2-1; D is unresolved. Germline lookup yields CDR1 SGHDT and CDR2 YYEEEE. Trimming stripped 3 bases from V and 10 bases from J, with 14 bases between. The CDR3 covers 13 residues. CDR3 DNA: TGTGCCAGCAGCTCCTTTTTTCTATACGAGCAGTTCTTC. Amino acids: CASSSFFLYEQFF. Full variable domain (remainder filled in from reference TRBV5-6 and TRBJ2-1): DAGVTQSPTHLIKTRGQQVTLRCSPKSGHDTVSWYQQALGQGPQFIFQYYEEEERQRGNFPDRFSGHQFPNYSSELNVNALLLGDSALYLCASSSFFLYEQFFGPGTRLTVL.

This clonotype is deemed medium-sized. The chain uses TRBV12-3 or TRBV12-4 and TRBJ2-5; D is unclear. The CDR3 has 12 residues. Trimming removed 5 bases from V and 0 bases from J, with 4 bases in between. The DNA of the CDR3 is TGTGCCAGCAGTCCTTACCAAGAGACCCAGTACTTC. Protein sequence: CASSPYQETQYF.

By share of the sample, this clonotype is medium-sized (0.01 to 0.1%). The gene calls are TRBV24-1 and TRBJ2-7, with 9 bases lining up with TRBD1. CDR3 length: 15 amino acids. Unmatched junction bases numbered 7, after V lost 5 bases and J lost 3 bases. CDR1 is KGHDR and CDR2 is SFDVKD in the germline V gene. CDR3 coding DNA: TGTGCCACCAGTGTTTCGGGGACAGGGAACTACGAGCAGTACTTC. It translates to CATSVSGTGNYEQYF.

The chain uses TRBV29-1 and TRBJ1-2; 10 bases fit TRBD1. This CDR3 contains 11 residues. From germline, CDR1 is SQVTM and CDR2 ANQGSEA. With 6 bases clipped from V and 6 bases from J, the junction kept 1 base outside the gene matches. The CDR3 region is CSVGQGNGYTF. As DNA, the CDR3 is TGCAGCGTGGGACAGGGGAATGGCTACACCTTC.

This chain connects TRBV4-1 to TRBJ2-1; 8 positions agree with TRBD1. Germline V gives CDR1 MGHRA, CDR2 YSYEKL. V trimming: 4 bases; J trimming: 3 bases; junction bases outside the gene matches: 8. The CDR3 loop spans 16 amino acids. The chain's CDR3 is CASSRSGQAYYNEQFF. The CDR3 coding sequence is TGCGCCAGCAGCCGCTCGGGACAGGCGTACTACAATGAGCAGTTCTTC.

This clonotype is judged medium-sized. The chain uses TRBV19 and TRBJ2-5, with a weak D call TRBD2 (6 bases). Looked up from germline, CDR1 is LNHDA and CDR2 is SQIVND (reference sequence). The V end lost 4 bases, the J end lost 4 bases, and 10 bases lay between the germline ends. This CDR3 spans 13 amino acids. The CDR3 loop is CASSRLGGETQYF. For the CDR3, the DNA is TGTGCCAGTAGTAGATTGGGGGGAGAGACCCAGTACTTC.

The chain couples TRBV6-5 to TRBJ2-1; 7 bases map to TRBD1. CDR1 and CDR2 (germline): MNHEY, SVGAGI. The CDR3 consists of 16 residues. V lost 0 bases and J lost 4; bases outside the gene matches: 6. The DNA for the CDR3 is TGTGCCAGCAGTTACTCGAGGGACAGCATTTACAATGAGCAGTTCTTC. It encodes CASSYSRDSIYNEQFF.

This clonotype is deemed medium-sized. The genes are TRBV5-4 and TRBJ1-2; 8 bases fit TRBD1. V shed 1 base, J shed 0 bases, and the junction held 8 bases outside the gene matches. CDR3 size: 17 residues. Looked up from germline, CDR1 is SGHNT and CDR2 is YYREEE (reference sequence). For the CDR3, the DNA is TGTGCCAGCAGCTTGTTTCCAGGGGGCCGAGCTAACTATGGCTACACCTTC. Protein: CASSLFPGGRANYGYTF.

This clonotype ranks as medium-sized. The chain has TRBV5-4 and TRBJ2-5; 11 positions match TRBD2. V shed 4 bases, J shed 2 bases, and the junction held 4 bases outside the gene matches. Germline V gives CDR1 SGHNT, CDR2 YYREEE (reference sequence). CDR3 length: 15 residues. The CDR3 region has the DNA TGTGCCAGCAGCGTAGGGACTAGCGGTCAAGAGACCCAGTACTTC. Encoded protein: CASSVGTSGQETQYF.

Judged by abundance, this clonotype is medium-sized. The chain has TRBV7-9 and TRBJ2-6, with TRBD2 matching 8 bases. The CDR3 spans 17 residues. V was pared by 5 bases and J by 0 bases, with 6 bases of the junction left unmatched. CDR1 and CDR2 from the germline V gene are SEHNR and FQNEAQ (reference sequence). For the CDR3, the DNA is TGTGCCAGCAGCCGGGGGGGGGCGTTCTCTGGGGCCAACGTCCTGACTTTC. Translation gives CASSRGGAFSGANVLTF.

By frequency in the sample, this clonotype is medium-sized (0.01 to 0.1%). The V and J genes are TRBV6-2 or TRBV6-3 and TRBJ2-7; 11 positions match TRBD1. The J segment lost 2 bases and the V segment lost 6 bases, leaving 6 bases of the junction unmatched. Germline loops: CDR1 MNHEY, CDR2 SVGEGT. The CDR3 has 15 residues. CDR3 sequence: CASRRGQGGTYEQYF. The CDR3 nucleotides read TGTGCCAGCAGAAGGGGACAGGGGGGAACCTACGAGCAGTACTTC.

This clonotype is medium-sized (0.01 to 0.1%) by share. The V call is TRBV20-1, the J call TRBJ1-2; 9 bases agree with TRBD1. Trimming took 6 bases from V and 4 from J; bases not matched to a gene: 9. CDR1 is DFQATT and CDR2 is SNEGSKA in the germline V gene (reference sequence). The CDR3 contains 14 residues. Written as DNA, the CDR3 is TGCAGTGCCTCCGGGACAGGGCCCCTCTATGGCTACACCTTC. This translates into CSASGTGPLYGYTF.

V usage is TRBV28 and J usage is TRBJ2-7; 7 bases fit TRBD1. Trimming at V came to 6 bases and at J to 0 bases, leaving 8 bases not matched to a gene. CDR3 length: 15 amino acids. Per the germline V gene, CDR1 is MDHEN and CDR2 is SYDVKM. The CDR3 spells CASSHTSGGSYEQYF. CDR3 DNA sequence: TGTGCCAGCAGCCACACCTCAGGGGGCTCCTACGAGCAGTACTTC. Combining the CDR3 with reference TRBV28 and TRBJ2-7 gives the whole variable domain DVKVTQSSRYLVKRTGEKVFLECVQDMDHENMFWYRQDPGLGLRLIYFSYDVKMKEKGDIPEGYSVSREKKERFSLILESASTNQTSMYLCASSHTSGGSYEQYFGPGTRLTVT.

Judged by abundance, this clonotype is medium-sized. The J gene is TRBJ1-1, the V gene TRBV15; possibly TRBD1 for D (5 bases). The CDR3 contains 16 residues. Between the trimmed V and J ends, which lost 5 bases and 0 bases, there was a span of 16 bases. Germline CDR1 is LNHNV and CDR2 is YYDKDF (reference sequence). Written as DNA, the CDR3 is TGTGCCACCAGCTTATTAGGGGACCGCATGAACACTGAAGCTTTCTTT. The encoded protein is CATSLLGDRMNTEAFF.

The chain links TRBV2 to TRBJ2-7; D might be TRBD1 (5 bases). Germline V gives CDR1 SNHLY, CDR2 FYNNEI. The CDR3 runs to 11 residues. The V gene lost 7 bases and the J gene lost 3 bases, with 7 bases spanning the gap. Here the CDR3 DNA reads TGTGCCAGCAATAGGGGCTACGAGCAGTACTTC. This sequence encodes CASNRGYEQYF.

This chain joins TRBV6-5 and TRBJ2-1; 14 nucleotides align to TRBD2. There are 17 residues in the CDR3. Germline loops: CDR1 MNHEY, CDR2 SVGAGI. V lost 4 bases, J lost 6 bases, and 8 bases stayed unmatched. This CDR3 is CASSSPGLAGVSNEQFF. The CDR3 coding sequence is TGTGCCAGCAGTTCCCCGGGACTAGCGGGGGTCTCCAATGAGCAGTTCTTC.